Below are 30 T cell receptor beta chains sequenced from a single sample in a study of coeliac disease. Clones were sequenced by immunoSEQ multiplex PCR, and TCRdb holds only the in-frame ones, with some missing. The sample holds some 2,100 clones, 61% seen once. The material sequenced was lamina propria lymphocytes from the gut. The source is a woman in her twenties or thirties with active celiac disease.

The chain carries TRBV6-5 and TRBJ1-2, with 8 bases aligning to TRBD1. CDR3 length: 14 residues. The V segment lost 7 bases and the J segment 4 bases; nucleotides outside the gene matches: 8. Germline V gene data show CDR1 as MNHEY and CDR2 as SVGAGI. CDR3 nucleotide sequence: TGTGCCAGCAAACAGGGGGTAGGATCCTATGGCTACACCTTC. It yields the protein CASKQGVGSYGYTF.

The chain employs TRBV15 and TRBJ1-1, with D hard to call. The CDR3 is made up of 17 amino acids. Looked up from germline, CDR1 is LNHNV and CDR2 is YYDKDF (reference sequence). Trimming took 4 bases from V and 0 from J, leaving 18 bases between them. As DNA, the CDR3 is TGTGCCACCAGCACCCTCGCCGGTGATATCATGAACACTGAAGCTTTCTTT. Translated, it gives CATSTLAGDIMNTEAFF.

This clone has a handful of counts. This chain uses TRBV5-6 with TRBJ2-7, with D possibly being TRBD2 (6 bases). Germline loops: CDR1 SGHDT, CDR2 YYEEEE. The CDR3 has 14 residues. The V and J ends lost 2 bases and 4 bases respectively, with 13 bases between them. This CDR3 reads CASSFGGSFYEQYF. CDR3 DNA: TGTGCCAGCAGCTTTGGGGGGAGTTTTTACGAGCAGTACTTC.

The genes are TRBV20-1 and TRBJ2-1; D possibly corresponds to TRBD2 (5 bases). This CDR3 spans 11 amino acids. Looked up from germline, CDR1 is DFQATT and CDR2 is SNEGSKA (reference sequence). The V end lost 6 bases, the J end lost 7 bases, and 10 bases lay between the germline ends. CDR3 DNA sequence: TGCAGTGCCGGCGAGGGAAATGAGCAGTTCTTC. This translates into CSAGEGNEQFF.

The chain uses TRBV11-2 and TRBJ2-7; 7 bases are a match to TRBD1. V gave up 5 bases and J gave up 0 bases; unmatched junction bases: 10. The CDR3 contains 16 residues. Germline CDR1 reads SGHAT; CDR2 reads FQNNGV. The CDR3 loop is CASSPRGQASSYEQYF. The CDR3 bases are TGTGCCAGCAGCCCCCGCGGACAGGCGAGCTCCTACGAGCAGTACTTC. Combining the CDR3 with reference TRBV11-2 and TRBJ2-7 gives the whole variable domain EAGVAQSPRYKIIEKRQSVAFWCNPISGHATLYWYQQILGQGPKLLIQFQNNGVVDDSQLPKDRFSAERLKGVDSTLKIQPAKLEDSAVYLCASSPRGQASSYEQYFGPGTRLTVT.

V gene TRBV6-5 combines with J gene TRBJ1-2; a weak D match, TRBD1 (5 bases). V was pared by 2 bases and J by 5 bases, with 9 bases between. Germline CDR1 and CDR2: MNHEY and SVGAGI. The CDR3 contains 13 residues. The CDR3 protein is CASSYQTGYGYTF. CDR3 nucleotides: TGTGCCAGCAGTTACCAAACAGGTTATGGCTACACCTTC.

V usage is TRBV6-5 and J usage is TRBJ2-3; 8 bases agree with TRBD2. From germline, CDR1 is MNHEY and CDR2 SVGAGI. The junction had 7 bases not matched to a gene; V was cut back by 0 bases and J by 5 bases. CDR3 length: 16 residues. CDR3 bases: TGTGCCAGCAGTTACTCCCCGGGAGGGCCCGTAGATACGCAGTATTTT. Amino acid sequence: CASSYSPGGPVDTQYF.

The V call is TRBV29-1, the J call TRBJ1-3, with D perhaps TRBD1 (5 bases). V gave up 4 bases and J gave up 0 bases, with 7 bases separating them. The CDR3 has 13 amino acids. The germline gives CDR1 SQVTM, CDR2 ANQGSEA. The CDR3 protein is CSVGQTSGNTIYF. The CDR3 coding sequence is TGCAGCGTTGGACAGACCTCTGGAAACACCATATATTTT.

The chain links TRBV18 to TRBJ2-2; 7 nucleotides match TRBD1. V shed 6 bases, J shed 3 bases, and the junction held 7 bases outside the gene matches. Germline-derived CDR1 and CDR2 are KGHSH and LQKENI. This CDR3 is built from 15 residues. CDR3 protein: CASSTGQFDTGELFF. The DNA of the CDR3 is TGTGCCAGCTCCACGGGACAGTTCGACACCGGGGAGCTGTTTTTT.

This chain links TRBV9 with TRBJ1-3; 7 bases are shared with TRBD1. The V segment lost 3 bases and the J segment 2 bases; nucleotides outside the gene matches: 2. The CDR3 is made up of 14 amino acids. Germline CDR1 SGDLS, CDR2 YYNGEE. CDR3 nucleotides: TGTGCCAGCAGCGCGGGGACAGCTGGAAACACCATATATTTT. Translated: CASSAGTAGNTIYF.

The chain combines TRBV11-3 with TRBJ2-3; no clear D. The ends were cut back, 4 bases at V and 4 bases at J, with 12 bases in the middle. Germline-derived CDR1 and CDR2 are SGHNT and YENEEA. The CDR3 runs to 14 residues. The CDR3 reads CASSSRKNPDTQYF. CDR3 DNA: TGTGCCAGCAGCTCCAGGAAAAATCCAGATACGCAGTATTTT.

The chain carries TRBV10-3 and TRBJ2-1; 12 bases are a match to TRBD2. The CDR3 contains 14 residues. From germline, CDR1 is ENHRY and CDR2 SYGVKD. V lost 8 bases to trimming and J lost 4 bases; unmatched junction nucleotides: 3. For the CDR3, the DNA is TGTGCCATCGGTACTAGCGGGGGGTACAATGAGCAGTTCTTC. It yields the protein CAIGTSGGYNEQFF.

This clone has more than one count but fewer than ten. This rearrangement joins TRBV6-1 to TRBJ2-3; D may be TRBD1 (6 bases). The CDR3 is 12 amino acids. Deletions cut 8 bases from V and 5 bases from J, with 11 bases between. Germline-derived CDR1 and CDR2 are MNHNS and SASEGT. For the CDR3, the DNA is TGTGCCAGCCTCGGACAGCAAGATACGCAGTATTTT. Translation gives CASLGQQDTQYF.

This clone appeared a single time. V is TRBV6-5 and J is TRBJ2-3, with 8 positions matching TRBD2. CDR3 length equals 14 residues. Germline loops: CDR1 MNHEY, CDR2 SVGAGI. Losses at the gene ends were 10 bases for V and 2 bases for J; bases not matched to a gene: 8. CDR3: CATRGGWATDTQYF. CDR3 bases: TGTGCCACCCGCGGGGGGTGGGCCACAGATACGCAGTATTTT.

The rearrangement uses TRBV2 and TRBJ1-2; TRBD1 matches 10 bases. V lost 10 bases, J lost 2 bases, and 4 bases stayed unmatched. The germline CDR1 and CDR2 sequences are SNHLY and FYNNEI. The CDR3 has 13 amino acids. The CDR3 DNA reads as TGTGCCATCCGGGACAGGGGAAACTATGGCTACACCTTC. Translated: CAIRDRGNYGYTF.

DNA of the CDR3: TGCAGCGTCGATAGTCGAGCGGGCACTGAAGCTTTCTTT. It is translated as CSVDSRAGTEAFF. The chain uses TRBV29-1 and TRBJ1-1; D gene uncertain. The CDR3 has 13 amino acids. V lost 6 bases and J 4 bases, leaving 15 bases between the germline ends. CDR1 SQVTM and CDR2 ANQGSEA come from the germline V gene.

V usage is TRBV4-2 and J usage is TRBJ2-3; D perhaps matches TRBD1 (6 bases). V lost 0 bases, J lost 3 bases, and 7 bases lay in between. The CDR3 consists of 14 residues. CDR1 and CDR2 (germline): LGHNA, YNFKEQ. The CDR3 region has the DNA TGTGCCAGCAGCCAAGATCAGGGGACAGATACGCAGTATTTT. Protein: CASSQDQGTDTQYF.

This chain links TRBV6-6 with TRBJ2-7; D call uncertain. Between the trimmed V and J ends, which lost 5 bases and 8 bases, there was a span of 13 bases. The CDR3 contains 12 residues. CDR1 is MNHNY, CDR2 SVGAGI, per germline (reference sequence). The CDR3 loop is CASSLHPGQQYF. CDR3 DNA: TGTGCCAGCAGTCTCCACCCTGGGCAGCAGTACTTC.

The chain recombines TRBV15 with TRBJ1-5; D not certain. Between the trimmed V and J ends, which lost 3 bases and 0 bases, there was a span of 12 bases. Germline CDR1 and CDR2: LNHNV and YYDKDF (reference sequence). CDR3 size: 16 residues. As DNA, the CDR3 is TGTGCCACCAGCAGGGTCCGGTTTGATAGCAATCAGCCCCAGCATTTT. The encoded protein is CATSRVRFDSNQPQHF.

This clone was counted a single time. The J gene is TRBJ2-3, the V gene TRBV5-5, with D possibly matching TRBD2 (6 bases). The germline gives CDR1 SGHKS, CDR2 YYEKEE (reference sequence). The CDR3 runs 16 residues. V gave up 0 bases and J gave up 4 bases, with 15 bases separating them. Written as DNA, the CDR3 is TGTGCCAGCAGCTTGGCCTCTGGCGGGGTGGCAGATACGCAGTATTTT. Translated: CASSLASGGVADTQYF.

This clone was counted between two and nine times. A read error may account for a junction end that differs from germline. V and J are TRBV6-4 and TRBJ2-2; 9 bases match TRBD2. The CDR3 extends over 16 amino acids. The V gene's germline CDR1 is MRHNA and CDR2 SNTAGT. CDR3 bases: TGTGCCAGCAGTTACTCGGGCGGGAGGGCCACCGGGGAGCTGTTTTTT. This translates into CASSYSGGRATGELFF.

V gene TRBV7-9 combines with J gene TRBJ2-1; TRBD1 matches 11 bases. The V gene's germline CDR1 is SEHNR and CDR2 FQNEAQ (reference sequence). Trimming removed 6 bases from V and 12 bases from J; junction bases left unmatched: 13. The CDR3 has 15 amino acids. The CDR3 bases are TGTGCCAGCAGGGGACCTTTAAGGACAGGGGGCGGGCAGTTCTTC. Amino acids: CASRGPLRTGGGQFF.

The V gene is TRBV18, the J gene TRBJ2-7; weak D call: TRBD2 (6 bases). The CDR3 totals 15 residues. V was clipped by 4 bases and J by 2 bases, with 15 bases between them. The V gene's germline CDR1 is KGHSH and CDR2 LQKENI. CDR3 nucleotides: TGTGCCAGCTCACTCCTAGGCGGGAACCCCTACGAGCAGTACTTC. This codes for CASSLLGGNPYEQYF.

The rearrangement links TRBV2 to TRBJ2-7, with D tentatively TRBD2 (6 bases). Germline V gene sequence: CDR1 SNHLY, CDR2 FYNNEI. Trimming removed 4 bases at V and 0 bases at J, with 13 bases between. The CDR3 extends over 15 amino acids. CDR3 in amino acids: CASSGRGSYSYEQYF. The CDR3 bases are TGTGCCAGCAGTGGTCGGGGGTCTTACTCCTACGAGCAGTACTTC.

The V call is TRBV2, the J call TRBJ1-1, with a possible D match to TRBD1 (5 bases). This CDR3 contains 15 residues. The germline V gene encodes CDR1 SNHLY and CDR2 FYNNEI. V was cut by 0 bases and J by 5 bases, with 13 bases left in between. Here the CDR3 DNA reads TGTGCCAGCAGTGAAGCACCCGGGGGAAGGACTGAAGCTTTCTTT. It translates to CASSEAPGGRTEAFF.

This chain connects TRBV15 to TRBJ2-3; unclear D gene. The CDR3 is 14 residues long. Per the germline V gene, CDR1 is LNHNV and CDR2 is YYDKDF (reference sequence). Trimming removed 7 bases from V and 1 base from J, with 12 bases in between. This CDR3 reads CATTASGGTDTQYF. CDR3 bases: TGTGCCACCACGGCGTCCGGAGGCACAGATACGCAGTATTTT. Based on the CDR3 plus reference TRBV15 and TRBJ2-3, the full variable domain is DAMVIQNPRYQVTQFGKPVTLSCSQTLNHNVMYWYQQKSSQAPKLLFHYYDKDFNNEADTPDNFQSRRPNTSFCFLDIRSPGLGDTAMYLCATTASGGTDTQYFGPGTRLTVL.

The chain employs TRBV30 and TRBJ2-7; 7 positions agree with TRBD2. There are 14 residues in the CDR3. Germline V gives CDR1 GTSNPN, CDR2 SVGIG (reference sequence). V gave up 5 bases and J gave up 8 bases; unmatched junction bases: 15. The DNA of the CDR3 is TGTGCCTGGGGGGGAGGGGCCTTATTCATACAGCAGTACTTC. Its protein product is CAWGGGALFIQQYF.

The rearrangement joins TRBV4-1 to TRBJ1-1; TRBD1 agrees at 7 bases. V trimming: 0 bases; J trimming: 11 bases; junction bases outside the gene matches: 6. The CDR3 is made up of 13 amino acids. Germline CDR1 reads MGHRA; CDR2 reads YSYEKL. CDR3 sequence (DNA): TGCGCCAGCAGCCAAGAATTTGCCAGGGGGGCTTTCTTT. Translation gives CASSQEFARGAFF.

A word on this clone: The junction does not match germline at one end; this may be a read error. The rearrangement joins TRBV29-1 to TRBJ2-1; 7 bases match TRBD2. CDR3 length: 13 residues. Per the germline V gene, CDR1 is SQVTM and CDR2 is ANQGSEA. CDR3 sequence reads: CSVEGLDGNEQFF. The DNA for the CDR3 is TGCAGCGTAGAAGGACTAGATGGCAATGAGCAGTTCTTC.

CDR3 sequence reads: CASSTGTLHNEQFF. The CDR3 coding sequence is TGTGCCAGCAGTACCGGGACACTTCATAATGAGCAGTTCTTC. The V gene is TRBV27, the J gene TRBJ2-1, with D maybe TRBD1 (6 bases). V lost 5 bases and J lost 7, with 15 bases in between. This CDR3 is built from 14 residues. Germline V gives CDR1 MNHEY, CDR2 SMNVEV (reference sequence).